This T cell receptor beta chain comes out of a study of cytomegalovirus exposure and HLA in healthy donors. Study overall: The same platform was used for the 120 validation repertoires and the 600 to 850 first-cohort repertoires, a later analysis reported. Study-level points and caveats: According to the study, roughly 180 TCR beta chains were cytomegalovirus-associated. The tendency of first-cohort TCR clusters to co-occur in the 120 or so validation repertoires was identified by a subsequent analysis.

From germline, CDR1 is SGHTA and CDR2 FQGNSA. This CDR3 comprises 15 residues. With 5 bases removed from V and 7 bases from J, the gap between germline ends came to 15 bases. Using immunoSEQ multiplex PCR, the repertoire was profiled, and TCRdb retains in-frame clones only, with some absent. The sample includes about 69,000 clones, about 95% seen only once; the top ten take approximately 1%. Note on this clone: Its target is unknown.

The chain carries TRBV7-2 and TRBJ1-6; D remains ambiguous. Sequenced material: PBMCs. This clonotype was obtained from a woman aged 18-29 years in good health and CMV-seronegative. CDR3 nucleotides: TGTGCCAGCAGCCCAGATCAGGCCATAAATTCACCCCTCCACTTT. It codes for CASSPDQAINSPLHF.